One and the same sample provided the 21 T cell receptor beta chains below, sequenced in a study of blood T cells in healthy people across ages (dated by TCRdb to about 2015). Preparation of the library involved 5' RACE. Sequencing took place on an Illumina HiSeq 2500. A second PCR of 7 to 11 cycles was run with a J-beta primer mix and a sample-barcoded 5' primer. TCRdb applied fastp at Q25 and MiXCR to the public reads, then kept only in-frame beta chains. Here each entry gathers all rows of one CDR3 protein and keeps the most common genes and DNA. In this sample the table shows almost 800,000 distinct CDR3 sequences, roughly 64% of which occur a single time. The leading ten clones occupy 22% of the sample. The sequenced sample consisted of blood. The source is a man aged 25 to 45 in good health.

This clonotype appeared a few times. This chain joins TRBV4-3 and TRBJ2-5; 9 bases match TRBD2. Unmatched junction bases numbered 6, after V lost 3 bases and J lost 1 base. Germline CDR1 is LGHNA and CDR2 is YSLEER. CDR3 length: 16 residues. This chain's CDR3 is CASSQQSGLAQETQYF. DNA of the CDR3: TGCGCCAGCAGCCAGCAATCGGGACTAGCCCAAGAGACCCAGTACTTC.

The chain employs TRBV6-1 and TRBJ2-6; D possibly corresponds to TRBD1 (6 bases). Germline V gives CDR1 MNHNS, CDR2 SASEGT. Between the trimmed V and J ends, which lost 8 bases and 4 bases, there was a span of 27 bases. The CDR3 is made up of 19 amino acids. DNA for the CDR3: TGTGCCAGCCAAACCCCTTCGAGGACAGTAGTATCGGGGGCCAACGTCCTGACTTTC. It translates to CASQTPSRTVVSGANVLTF.

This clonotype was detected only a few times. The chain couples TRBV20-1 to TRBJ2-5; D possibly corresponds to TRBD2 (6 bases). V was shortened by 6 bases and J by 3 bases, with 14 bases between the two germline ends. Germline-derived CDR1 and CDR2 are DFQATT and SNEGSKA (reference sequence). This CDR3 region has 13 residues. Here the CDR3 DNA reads TGCAGTGCGGGCGGGACGTCTAAAGAGACCCAGTACTTC. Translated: CSAGGTSKETQYF.

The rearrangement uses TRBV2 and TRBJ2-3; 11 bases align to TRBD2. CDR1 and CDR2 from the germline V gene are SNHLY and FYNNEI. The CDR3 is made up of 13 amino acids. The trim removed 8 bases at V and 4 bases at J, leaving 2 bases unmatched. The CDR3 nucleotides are TGTGCCAGCGGGGGACTAGCGGCAGATACGCAGTATTTT. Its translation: CASGGLAADTQYF.

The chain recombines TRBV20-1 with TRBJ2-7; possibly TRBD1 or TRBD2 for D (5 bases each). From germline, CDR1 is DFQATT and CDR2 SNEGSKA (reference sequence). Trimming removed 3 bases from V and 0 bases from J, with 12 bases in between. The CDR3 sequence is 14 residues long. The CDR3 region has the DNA TGCAGTGCTAGGACAGAGAGGGGCTCCTACGAGCAGTACTTC. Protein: CSARTERGSYEQYF.

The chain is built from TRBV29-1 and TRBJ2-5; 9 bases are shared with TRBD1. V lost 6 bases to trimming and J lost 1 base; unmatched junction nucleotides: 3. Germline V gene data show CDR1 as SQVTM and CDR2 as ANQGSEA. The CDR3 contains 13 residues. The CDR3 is CSVWTGAQETQYF. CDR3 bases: TGCAGCGTATGGACAGGGGCCCAAGAGACCCAGTACTTC.

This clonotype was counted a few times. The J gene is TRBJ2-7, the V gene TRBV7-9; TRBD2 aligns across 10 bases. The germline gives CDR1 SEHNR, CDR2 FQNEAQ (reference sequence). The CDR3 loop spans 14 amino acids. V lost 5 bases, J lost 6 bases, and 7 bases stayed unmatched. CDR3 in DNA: TGTGCCAGCAGCCCGGCTTTAGCGGGGGGCGAGCAGTACTTC. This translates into CASSPALAGGEQYF.

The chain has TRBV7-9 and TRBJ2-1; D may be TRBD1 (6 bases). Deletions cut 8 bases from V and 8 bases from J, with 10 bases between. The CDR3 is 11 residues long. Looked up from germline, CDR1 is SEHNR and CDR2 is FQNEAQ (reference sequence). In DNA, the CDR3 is TGTGCCAGCGGGGGCGGAGATGAGCAGTTCTTC. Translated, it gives CASGGGDEQFF.

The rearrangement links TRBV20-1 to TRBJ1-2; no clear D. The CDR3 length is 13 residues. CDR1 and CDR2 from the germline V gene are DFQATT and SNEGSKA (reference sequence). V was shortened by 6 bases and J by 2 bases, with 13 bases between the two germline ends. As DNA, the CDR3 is TGCAGTGCCGGACCCGTGAGGAACTATGGCTACACCTTC. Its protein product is CSAGPVRNYGYTF.

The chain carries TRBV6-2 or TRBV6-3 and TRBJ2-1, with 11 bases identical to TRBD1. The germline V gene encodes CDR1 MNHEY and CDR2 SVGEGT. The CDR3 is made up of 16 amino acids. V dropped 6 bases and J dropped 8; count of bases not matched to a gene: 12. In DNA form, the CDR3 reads TGTGCCAGCAGACCGGGACAGGGGGTTAGGTGGGATGAGCAGTTCTTC. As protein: CASRPGQGVRWDEQFF.

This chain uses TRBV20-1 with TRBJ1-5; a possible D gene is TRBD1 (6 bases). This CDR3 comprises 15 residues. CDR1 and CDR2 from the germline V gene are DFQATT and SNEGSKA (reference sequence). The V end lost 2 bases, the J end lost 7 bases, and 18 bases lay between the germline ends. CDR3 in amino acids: CSARPFGGREQPQHF. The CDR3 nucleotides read TGCAGTGCTAGACCGTTCGGGGGCCGCGAGCAGCCCCAGCATTTT.

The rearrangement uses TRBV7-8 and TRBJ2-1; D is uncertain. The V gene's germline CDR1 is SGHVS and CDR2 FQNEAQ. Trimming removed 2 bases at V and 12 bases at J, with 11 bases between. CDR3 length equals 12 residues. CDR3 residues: CASSLIKLSQFF. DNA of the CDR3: TGTGCCAGCAGCTTAATAAAGCTCTCGCAGTTCTTC. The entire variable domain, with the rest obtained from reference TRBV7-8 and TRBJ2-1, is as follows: GAGVSQSPRYKVAKRGQDVALRCDPISGHVSLFWYQQALGQGPEFLTYFQNEAQLDKSGLPSDRFFAERPEGSVSTLKIQRTQQEDSAVYLCASSLIKLSQFFGPGTRLTVL.

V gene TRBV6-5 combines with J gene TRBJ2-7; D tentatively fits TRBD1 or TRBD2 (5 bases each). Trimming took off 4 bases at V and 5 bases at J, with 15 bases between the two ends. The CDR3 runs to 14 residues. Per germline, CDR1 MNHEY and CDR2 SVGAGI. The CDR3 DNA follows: TGTGCCAGCAGTTCCCGGGACGGGGAGAACGAGCAGTACTTC. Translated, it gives CASSSRDGENEQYF.

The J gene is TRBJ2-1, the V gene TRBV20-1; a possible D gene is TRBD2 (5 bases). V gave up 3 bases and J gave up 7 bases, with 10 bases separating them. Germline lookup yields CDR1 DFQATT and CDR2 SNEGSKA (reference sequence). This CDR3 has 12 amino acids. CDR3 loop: CSARRSGNEQFF. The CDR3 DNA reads TGCAGTGCTAGGAGATCGGGGAATGAGCAGTTCTTC.

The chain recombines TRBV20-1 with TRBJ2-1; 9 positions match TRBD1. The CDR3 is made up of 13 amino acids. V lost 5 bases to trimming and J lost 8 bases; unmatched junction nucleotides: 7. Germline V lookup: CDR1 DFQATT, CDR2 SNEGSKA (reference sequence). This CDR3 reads CSAGRTGVYEQFF. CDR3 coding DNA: TGCAGTGCTGGCCGGACAGGGGTTTATGAGCAGTTCTTC.

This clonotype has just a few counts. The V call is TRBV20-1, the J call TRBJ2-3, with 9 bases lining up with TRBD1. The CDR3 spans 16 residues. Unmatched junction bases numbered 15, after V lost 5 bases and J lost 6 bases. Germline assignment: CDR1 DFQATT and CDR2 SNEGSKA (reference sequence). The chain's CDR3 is CSAFSAGTGTGDTQYF. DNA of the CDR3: TGCAGTGCTTTTTCCGCCGGGACAGGGACAGGGGATACGCAGTATTTT.

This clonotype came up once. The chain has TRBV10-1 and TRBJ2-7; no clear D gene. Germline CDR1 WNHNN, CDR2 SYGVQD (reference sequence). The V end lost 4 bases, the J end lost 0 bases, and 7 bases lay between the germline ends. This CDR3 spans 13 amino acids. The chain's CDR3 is CASSGYSSYEQYF. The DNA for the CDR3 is TGCGCCAGCAGTGGGTATAGCTCCTACGAGCAGTACTTC.

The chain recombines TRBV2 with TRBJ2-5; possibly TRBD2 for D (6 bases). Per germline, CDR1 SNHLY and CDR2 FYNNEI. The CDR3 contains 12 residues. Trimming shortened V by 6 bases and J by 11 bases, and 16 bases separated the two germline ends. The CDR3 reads CASRGLANEQYF. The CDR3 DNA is TGTGCCAGCAGGGGCCTAGCGAATGAGCAGTACTTC. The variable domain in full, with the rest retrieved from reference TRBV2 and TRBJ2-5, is EPEVTQTPSHQVTQMGQEVILRCVPISNHLYFYWYRQILGQKVEFLVSFYNNEISEKSEIFDDQFSVERPDGSNFTLKIRSTKLEDSAMYFCASRGLANEQYFGPGTRLLVL.

CDR3 sequence reads: CASSVRGGPRDISISTF. CDR3 nucleotide sequence: TGTGCCAGCAGCGTAAGGGGAGGCCCCCGGGACATTAGTATATCCACCTTC. The chain recombines TRBV9 with TRBJ1-2, with D possibly being TRBD1 (6 bases). CDR3 length: 17 amino acids. Looked up from germline, CDR1 is SGDLS and CDR2 is YYNGEE. V lost 1 base and J lost 13, with 29 bases in between. The full variable domain, its missing parts supplied by reference TRBV9 and TRBJ1-2, is DSGVTQTPKHLITATGQRVTLRCSPRSGDLSVYWYQQSLDQGLQFLIQYYNGEERAKGNILERFSAQQFPDLHSELNLSSLELGDSALYFCASSVRGGPRDISISTFGSGTRLTVV.

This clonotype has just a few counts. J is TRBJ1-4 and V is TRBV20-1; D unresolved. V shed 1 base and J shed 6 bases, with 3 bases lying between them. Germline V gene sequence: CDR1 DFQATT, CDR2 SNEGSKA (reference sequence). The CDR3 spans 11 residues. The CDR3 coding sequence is TGCAGTGCTAGAGTTTATGAAAAACTGTTTTTT. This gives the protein CSARVYEKLFF.

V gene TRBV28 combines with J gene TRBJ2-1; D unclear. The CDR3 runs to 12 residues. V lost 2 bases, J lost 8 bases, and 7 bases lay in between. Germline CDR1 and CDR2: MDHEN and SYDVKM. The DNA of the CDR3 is TGTGCCAGCAGTTTAAGGGCGGATGAGCAGTTCTTC. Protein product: CASSLRADEQFF.